Presented here are 8 T cell receptor beta chains from one specimen sequenced in a study of blood T cell repertoires in COVID-19. The repertoire was sequenced with immunoSEQ multiplex PCR; TCRdb's copy has only in-frame clones and lacks some. The table records fewer than 350,000 clones, around 84% of them present only once. The sequencing input was PBMCs or T cells enriched from blood (not recorded which). These receptors all stem from a woman in her twenties or thirties who had been exposed to COVID-19.

CDR3 loop: CASSAPQAASSYEQYF. CDR3 DNA: TGTGCCAGCAGCGCCCCCCAGGCAGCAAGCTCCTACGAGCAGTACTTC. The V call is TRBV7-9, the J call TRBJ2-7; D uncertain. Germline V lookup: CDR1 SEHNR, CDR2 FQNEAQ (reference sequence). The length of the CDR3 is 16 residues. V gave up 5 bases and J gave up 0 bases, with 17 bases separating them. Full variable domain (outside the CDR3, taken from reference TRBV7-9 and TRBJ2-7): DTGVSQNPRHKITKRGQNVTFRCDPISEHNRLYWYRQTLGQGPEFLTYFQNEAQLEKSRLLSDRFSAERPKGSFSTLEIQRTEQGDSAMYLCASSAPQAASSYEQYFGPGTRLTVT.

J is TRBJ1-5 and V is TRBV24-1; 8 bases fit TRBD1. Germline CDR1 is KGHDR and CDR2 is SFDVKD. The CDR3 consists of 15 residues. With V trimmed by 4 bases and J by 4 bases, 5 bases remained unmatched. In nucleotides, the CDR3 is TGTGCCACCAGTGAGGGACAGGCTGATAATCAGCCCCAGCATTTT. Residues: CATSEGQADNQPQHF.

The rearrangement links TRBV2 to TRBJ2-3; possibly TRBD2 for D (5 bases). Between the trimmed V and J ends, which lost 3 bases and 1 base, there was a span of 8 bases. The CDR3 covers 14 residues. CDR1 is SNHLY and CDR2 is FYNNEI in the germline V gene. DNA of the CDR3: TGTGCCAGCAGTGAGGCGGGCCGCACAGATACGCAGTATTTT. Amino acids: CASSEAGRTDTQYF. The variable domain in full, completed from reference TRBV2 and TRBJ2-3, reads EPEVTQTPSHQVTQMGQEVILRCVPISNHLYFYWYRQILGQKVEFLVSFYNNEISEKSEIFDDQFSVERPDGSNFTLKIRSTKLEDSAMYFCASSEAGRTDTQYFGPGTRLTVL.

V and J are TRBV3-1 (or the pseudogene TRBV3-2) and TRBJ1-6; 9 bases line up with TRBD1. The ends lost 4 bases at V and 7 bases at J; junction bases unmatched: 8. Germline V lookup: CDR1 LGHDT, CDR2 YNNKEL (reference sequence). This CDR3 is built from 16 residues. CDR3 sequence reads: CASSPVPGQGNSPLHF. CDR3 nucleotides: TGTGCCAGCAGCCCGGTGCCGGGACAGGGAAATTCACCCCTCCACTTT.

This clone appeared once. The chain combines TRBV7-2 with TRBJ1-6, with TRBD1 as a possible D gene (6 bases). Trimming removed 6 bases from V and 7 bases from J, with 13 bases in between. The germline CDR1 and CDR2 sequences are SGHTA and FQGNSA. The CDR3 loop spans 14 amino acids. This chain's CDR3 is CASRLDRNNSPLHF. In DNA, the CDR3 is TGTGCCAGCAGACTCGACAGGAACAATTCACCCCTCCACTTT.

The chain uses TRBV7-9 and TRBJ2-1, with TRBD2 matching 8 bases. Germline loops: CDR1 SEHNR, CDR2 FQNEAQ (reference sequence). This CDR3 contains 16 residues. With V trimmed by 5 bases and J by 9 bases, 15 bases remained unmatched. For the CDR3, the DNA is TGTGCCAGCAGCCCTCCGGGACTAGACTTTTATCGTGAGCAGTTCTTC. Translating it yields CASSPPGLDFYREQFF.

This chain connects TRBV27 to TRBJ1-6; TRBD1 matches 9 bases. The CDR3 extends over 14 amino acids. V trimming: 8 bases; J trimming: 8 bases; junction bases outside the gene matches: 7. The germline V gene has CDR1 MNHEY and CDR2 SMNVEV (reference sequence). As DNA, the CDR3 is TGTGCCAGCGGCTGGACAGGGGACCATTCACCCCTCCACTTT. Its translation is CASGWTGDHSPLHF.

The rearrangement uses TRBV9 and TRBJ1-3; no definite D call. The CDR3 has 13 residues. CDR1 is SGDLS and CDR2 is YYNGEE in the germline V gene. Trimming took 4 bases from V and 4 from J, leaving 9 bases between them. This CDR3 is CASSPRQGNTIYF. The CDR3 DNA follows: TGTGCCAGCAGCCCCCGTCAGGGAAACACCATATATTTT.